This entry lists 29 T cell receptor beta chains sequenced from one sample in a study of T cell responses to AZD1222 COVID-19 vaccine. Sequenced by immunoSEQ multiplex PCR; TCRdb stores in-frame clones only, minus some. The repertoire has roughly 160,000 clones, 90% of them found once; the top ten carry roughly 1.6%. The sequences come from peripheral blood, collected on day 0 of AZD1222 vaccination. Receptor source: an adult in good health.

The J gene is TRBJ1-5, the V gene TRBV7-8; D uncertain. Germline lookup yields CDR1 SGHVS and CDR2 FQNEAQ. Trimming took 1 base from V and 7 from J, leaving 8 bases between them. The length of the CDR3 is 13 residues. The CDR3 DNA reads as TGTGCCAGCAGCTTAGTGGTGCGCCAGCCCCAGCATTTT. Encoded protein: CASSLVVRQPQHF. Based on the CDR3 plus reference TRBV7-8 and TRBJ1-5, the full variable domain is GAGVSQSPRYKVAKRGQDVALRCDPISGHVSLFWYQQALGQGPEFLTYFQNEAQLDKSGLPSDRFFAERPEGSVSTLKIQRTQQEDSAVYLCASSLVVRQPQHFGDGTRLSIL.

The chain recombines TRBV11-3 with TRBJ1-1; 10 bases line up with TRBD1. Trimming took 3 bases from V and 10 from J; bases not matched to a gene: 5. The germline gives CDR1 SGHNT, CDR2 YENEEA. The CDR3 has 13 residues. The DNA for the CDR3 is TGTGCCAGCAGCTTGCGACAGGGGGCTAGAGCTTTCTTT. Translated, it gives CASSLRQGARAFF.

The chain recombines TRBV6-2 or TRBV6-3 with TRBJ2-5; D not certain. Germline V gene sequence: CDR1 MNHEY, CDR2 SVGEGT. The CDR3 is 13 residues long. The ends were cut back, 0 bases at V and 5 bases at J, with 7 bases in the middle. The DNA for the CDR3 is TGTGCCAGCAGTTACTCGGGGAAGGAGACCCAGTACTTC. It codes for CASSYSGKETQYF.

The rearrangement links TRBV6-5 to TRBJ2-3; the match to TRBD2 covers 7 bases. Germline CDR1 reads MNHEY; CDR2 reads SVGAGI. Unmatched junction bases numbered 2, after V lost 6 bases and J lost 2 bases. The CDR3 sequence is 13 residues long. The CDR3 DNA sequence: TGTGCCAGCAGAAGGGACTACACAGATACGCAGTATTTT. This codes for CASRRDYTDTQYF.

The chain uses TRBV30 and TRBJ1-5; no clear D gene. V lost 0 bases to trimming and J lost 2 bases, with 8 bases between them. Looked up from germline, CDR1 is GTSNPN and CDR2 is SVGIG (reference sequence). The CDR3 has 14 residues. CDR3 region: CAWSVSHGNQPQHF. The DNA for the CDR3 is TGTGCCTGGAGTGTAAGCCACGGCAATCAGCCCCAGCATTTT.

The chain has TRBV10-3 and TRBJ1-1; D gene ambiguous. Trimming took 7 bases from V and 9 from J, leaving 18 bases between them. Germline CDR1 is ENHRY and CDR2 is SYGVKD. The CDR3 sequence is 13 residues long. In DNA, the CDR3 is TGTGCCATCAAACCGAACGTCGTGGGCAAAGCTTTCTTT. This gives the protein CAIKPNVVGKAFF.

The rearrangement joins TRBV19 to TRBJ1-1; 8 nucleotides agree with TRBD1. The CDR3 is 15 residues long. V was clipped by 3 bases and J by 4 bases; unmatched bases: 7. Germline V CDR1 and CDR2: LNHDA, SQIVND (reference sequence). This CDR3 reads CASSMAGGRSTEAFF. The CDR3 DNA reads TGTGCCAGTAGTATGGCAGGGGGCCGCAGCACTGAAGCTTTCTTT.

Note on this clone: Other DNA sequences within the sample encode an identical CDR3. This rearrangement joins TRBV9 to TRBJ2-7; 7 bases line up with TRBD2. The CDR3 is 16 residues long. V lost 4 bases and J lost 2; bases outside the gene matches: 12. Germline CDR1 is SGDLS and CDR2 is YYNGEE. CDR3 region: CASSTGAGGGAYEQYF. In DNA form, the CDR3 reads TGTGCCAGCAGCACCGGTGCGGGCGGGGGTGCCTACGAGCAGTACTTC.

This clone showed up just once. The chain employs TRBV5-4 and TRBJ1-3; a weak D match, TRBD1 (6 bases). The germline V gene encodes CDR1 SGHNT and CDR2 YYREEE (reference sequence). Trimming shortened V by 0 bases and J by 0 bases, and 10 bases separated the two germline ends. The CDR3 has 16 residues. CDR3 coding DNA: TGTGCCAGCAGCTTGGATCAGGGGATCTCTGGAAACACCATATATTTT. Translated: CASSLDQGISGNTIYF.

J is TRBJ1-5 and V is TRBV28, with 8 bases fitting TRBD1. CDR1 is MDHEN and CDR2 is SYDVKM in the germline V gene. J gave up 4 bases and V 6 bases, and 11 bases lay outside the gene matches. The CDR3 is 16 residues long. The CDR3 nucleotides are TGTGCCAGCAGCCTGTTCCCGGGACAGGAAAATCAGCCCCAGCATTTT. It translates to CASSLFPGQENQPQHF. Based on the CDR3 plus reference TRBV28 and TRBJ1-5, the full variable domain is DVKVTQSSRYLVKRTGEKVFLECVQDMDHENMFWYRQDPGLGLRLIYFSYDVKMKEKGDIPEGYSVSREKKERFSLILESASTNQTSMYLCASSLFPGQENQPQHFGDGTRLSIL.

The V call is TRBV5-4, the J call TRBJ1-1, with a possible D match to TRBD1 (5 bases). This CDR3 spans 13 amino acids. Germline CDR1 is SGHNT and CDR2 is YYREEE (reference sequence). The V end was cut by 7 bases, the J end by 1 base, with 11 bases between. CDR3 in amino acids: CASGTLGNTEAFF. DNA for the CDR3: TGTGCCAGCGGGACCCTCGGGAACACTGAAGCTTTCTTT.

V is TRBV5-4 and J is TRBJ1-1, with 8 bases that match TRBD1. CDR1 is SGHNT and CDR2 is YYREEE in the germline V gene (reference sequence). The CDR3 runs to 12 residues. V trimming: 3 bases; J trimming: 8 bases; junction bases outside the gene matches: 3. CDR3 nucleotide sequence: TGTGCCAGCAGCTGGGCAGGGGGCGAAGCTTTCTTT. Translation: CASSWAGGEAFF.

CDR3: CASSLSSGDSYEQYF. DNA for the CDR3: TGTGCCAGCAGCTTATCTAGCGGGGACTCCTACGAGCAGTACTTC. V gene TRBV7-2 combines with J gene TRBJ2-7, with 9 nucleotides matching TRBD2. Germline CDR1 SGHTA, CDR2 FQGNSA. The CDR3 consists of 15 residues. With 2 bases clipped from V and 0 bases from J, the junction kept 2 bases outside the gene matches.

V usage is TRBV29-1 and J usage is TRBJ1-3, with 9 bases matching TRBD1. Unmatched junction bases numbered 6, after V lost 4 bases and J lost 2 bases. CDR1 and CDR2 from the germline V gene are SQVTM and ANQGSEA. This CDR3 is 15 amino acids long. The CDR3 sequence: CSVARGTGPGNTIYF. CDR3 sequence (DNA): TGCAGCGTTGCTAGGGGGACAGGGCCTGGAAACACCATATATTTT.

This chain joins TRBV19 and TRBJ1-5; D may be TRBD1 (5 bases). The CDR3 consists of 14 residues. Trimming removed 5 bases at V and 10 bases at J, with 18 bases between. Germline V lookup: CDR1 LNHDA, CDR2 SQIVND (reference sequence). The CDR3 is CASSFTGSRNPQHF. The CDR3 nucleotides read TGTGCCAGTAGTTTCACAGGTTCTAGGAATCCCCAGCATTTT.

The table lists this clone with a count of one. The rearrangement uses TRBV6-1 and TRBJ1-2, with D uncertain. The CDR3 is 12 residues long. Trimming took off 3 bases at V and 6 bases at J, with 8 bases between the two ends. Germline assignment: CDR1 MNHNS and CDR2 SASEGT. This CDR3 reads CASSETADGYTF. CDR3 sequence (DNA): TGTGCCAGCAGTGAGACGGCAGATGGCTACACCTTC.

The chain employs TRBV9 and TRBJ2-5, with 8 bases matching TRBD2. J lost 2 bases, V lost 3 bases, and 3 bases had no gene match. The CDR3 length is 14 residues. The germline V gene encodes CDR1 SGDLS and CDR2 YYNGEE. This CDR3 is CASSATSDQETQYF. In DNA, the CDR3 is TGTGCCAGCAGCGCGACTAGCGATCAAGAGACCCAGTACTTC. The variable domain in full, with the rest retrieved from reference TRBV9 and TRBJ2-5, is DSGVTQTPKHLITATGQRVTLRCSPRSGDLSVYWYQQSLDQGLQFLIQYYNGEERAKGNILERFSAQQFPDLHSELNLSSLELGDSALYFCASSATSDQETQYFGPGTRLLVL.

CDR3 sequence: CASSFGGDGYTF. The CDR3 nucleotides are TGTGCCAGCAGCTTTGGGGGGGATGGCTACACCTTC. The rearrangement uses TRBV7-9 and TRBJ1-2, with TRBD1 as a possible D gene (5 bases). The CDR3 totals 12 residues. Germline V gives CDR1 SEHNR, CDR2 FQNEAQ (reference sequence). Trimming took 3 bases from V and 6 from J, leaving 8 bases between them.

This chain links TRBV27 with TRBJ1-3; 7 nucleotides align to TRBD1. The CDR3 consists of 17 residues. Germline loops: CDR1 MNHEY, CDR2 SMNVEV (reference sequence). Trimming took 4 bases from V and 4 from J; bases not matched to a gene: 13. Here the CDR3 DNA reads TGTGCCAGCAGTTCAGGTACCAAGACAGGGAGCGGAAACACCATATATTTT. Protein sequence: CASSSGTKTGSGNTIYF.

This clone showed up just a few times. The CDR3 DNA reads TGTGCCAGCAGCTGGGGGGTAAATAATTCACCCCTCCACTTT. It codes for CASSWGVNNSPLHF. This chain uses TRBV5-6 with TRBJ1-6, with a tentative D call TRBD1 (5 bases). Germline CDR1 is SGHDT and CDR2 is YYEEEE. With 3 bases removed from V and 5 bases from J, the gap between germline ends came to 9 bases. The CDR3 covers 14 residues.

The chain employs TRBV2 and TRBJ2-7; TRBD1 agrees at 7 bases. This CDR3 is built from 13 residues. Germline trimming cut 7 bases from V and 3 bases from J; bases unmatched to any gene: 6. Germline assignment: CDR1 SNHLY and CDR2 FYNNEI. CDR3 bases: TGTGCCAGCAACGGACAGGCAATCTACGAGCAGTACTTC. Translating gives CASNGQAIYEQYF. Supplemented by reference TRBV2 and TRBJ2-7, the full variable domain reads EPEVTQTPSHQVTQMGQEVILRCVPISNHLYFYWYRQILGQKVEFLVSFYNNEISEKSEIFDDQFSVERPDGSNFTLKIRSTKLEDSAMYFCASNGQAIYEQYFGPGTRLTVT.

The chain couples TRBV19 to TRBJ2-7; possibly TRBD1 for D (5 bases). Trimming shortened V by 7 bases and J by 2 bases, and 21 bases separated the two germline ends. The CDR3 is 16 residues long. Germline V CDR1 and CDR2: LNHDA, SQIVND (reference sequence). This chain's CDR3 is CASNQNPDNGAYEQYF. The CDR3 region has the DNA TGTGCCAGTAATCAGAACCCGGACAATGGGGCCTACGAGCAGTACTTC.

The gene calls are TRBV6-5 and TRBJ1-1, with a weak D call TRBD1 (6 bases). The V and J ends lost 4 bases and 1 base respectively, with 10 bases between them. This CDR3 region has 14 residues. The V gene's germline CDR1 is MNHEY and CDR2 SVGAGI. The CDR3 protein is CASSLTGTNTEAFF. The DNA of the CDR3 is TGTGCCAGCAGTTTGACAGGAACGAACACTGAAGCTTTCTTT.

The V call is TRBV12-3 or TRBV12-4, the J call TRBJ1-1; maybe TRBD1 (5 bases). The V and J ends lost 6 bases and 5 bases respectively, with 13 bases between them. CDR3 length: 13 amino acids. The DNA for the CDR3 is TGTGCCAGCAGCGGGGGAGTGAGGACTGAAGCTTTCTTT. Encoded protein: CASSGGVRTEAFF.

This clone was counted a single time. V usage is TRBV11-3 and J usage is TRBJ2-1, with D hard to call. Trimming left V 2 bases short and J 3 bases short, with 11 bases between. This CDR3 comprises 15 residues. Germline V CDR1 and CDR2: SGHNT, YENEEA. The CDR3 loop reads CASSLPSSGYNEQFF. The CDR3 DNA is TGTGCCAGCAGCTTACCCAGCTCCGGCTACAATGAGCAGTTCTTC.

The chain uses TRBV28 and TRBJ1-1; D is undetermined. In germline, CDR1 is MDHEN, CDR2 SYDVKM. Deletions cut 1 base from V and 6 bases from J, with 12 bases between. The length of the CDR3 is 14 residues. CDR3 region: CASSLLGTRAEAFF. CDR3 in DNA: TGTGCCAGCAGTTTATTAGGTACTCGCGCTGAAGCTTTCTTT. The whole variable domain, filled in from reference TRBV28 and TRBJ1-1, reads DVKVTQSSRYLVKRTGEKVFLECVQDMDHENMFWYRQDPGLGLRLIYFSYDVKMKEKGDIPEGYSVSREKKERFSLILESASTNQTSMYLCASSLLGTRAEAFFGQGTRLTVV.

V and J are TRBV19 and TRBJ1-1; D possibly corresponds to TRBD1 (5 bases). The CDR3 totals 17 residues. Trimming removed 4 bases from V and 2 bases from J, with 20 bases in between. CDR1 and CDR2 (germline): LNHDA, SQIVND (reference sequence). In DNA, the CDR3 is TGTGCCAGTAGTACTGGGACGGCGGTAGGATTAAACACTGAAGCTTTCTTT. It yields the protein CASSTGTAVGLNTEAFF.

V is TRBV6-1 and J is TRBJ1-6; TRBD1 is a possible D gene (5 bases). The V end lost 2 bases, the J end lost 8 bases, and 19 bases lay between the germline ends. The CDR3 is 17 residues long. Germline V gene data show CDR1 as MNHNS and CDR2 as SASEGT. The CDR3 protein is CASSEIRGAGSHSPLHF. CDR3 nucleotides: TGTGCCAGCAGTGAAATCCGCGGGGCAGGGAGTCATTCACCCCTCCACTTT.

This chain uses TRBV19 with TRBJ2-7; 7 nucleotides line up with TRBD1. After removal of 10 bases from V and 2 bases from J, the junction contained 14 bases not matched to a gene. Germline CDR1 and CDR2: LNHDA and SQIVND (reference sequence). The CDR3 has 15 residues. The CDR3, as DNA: TGTGCCACACGTGGGGTCACAGGGGATACCTACGAGCAGTACTTC. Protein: CATRGVTGDTYEQYF.